The 26 T cell receptor beta chains reported below all come from one sample, sequenced in a study of CD8 T cells in Susac syndrome. Random hexamers were used to reverse transcribe an amount of roughly 0.45 to 1 ug RNA. TCRdb independently ran MiXCR on the immunoSEQ multiplex PCR reads; one entry per CDR3 protein. The sample lists around 71,000 distinct CDR3 sequences, roughly 95% occurring once. Sequenced material: CD4+ T cells from PBMCs. The receptor source for this set is a human donor with multiple sclerosis.

This chain uses TRBV11-3 with TRBJ2-3, with 12 bases fitting TRBD1. This CDR3 is built from 16 residues. V trimming: 5 bases; J trimming: 4 bases; junction bases outside the gene matches: 7. Germline CDR1 and CDR2: SGHNT and YENEEA. CDR3 sequence: CASSRGTGGWADTQYF. DNA of the CDR3: TGTGCCAGCAGCCGCGGGACAGGGGGCTGGGCAGATACGCAGTATTTT.

The V and J genes are TRBV5-4 and TRBJ2-1; D not resolved. Per the germline V gene, CDR1 is SGHNT and CDR2 is YYREEE (reference sequence). This CDR3 contains 15 residues. Trimming removed 2 bases from V and 2 bases from J, with 11 bases in between. The CDR3, as DNA: TGTGCCAGCAGCTTAAAAGCCAGTCCCTACAATGAGCAGTTCTTC. Protein product: CASSLKASPYNEQFF.

This chain connects TRBV2 to TRBJ1-4; possibly TRBD1 for D (6 bases). CDR1 and CDR2 (germline): SNHLY, FYNNEI. Trimming left V 7 bases short and J 5 bases short, with 14 bases between. This CDR3 contains 14 residues. The CDR3 nucleotides are TGTGCCAGCATTCCGGGACACAAAAATGAAAAACTGTTTTTT. Amino acids: CASIPGHKNEKLFF.

The chain carries TRBV7-9 and TRBJ2-5; TRBD1 agrees at 7 bases. Trimming removed 0 bases from V and 5 bases from J; junction bases left unmatched: 12. This CDR3 comprises 17 residues. Germline loops: CDR1 SEHNR, CDR2 FQNEAQ (reference sequence). The CDR3 region is CASSLAMEEGGKETQYF. The CDR3 DNA reads as TGTGCCAGCAGCTTAGCGATGGAAGAAGGGGGCAAGGAGACCCAGTACTTC.

The J gene is TRBJ2-6, the V gene TRBV20-1, with a weak D call TRBD1 (6 bases). Germline CDR1 and CDR2: DFQATT and SNEGSKA (reference sequence). Trimming shortened V by 4 bases and J by 0 bases, and 10 bases separated the two germline ends. The CDR3 sequence is 15 residues long. DNA for the CDR3: TGCAGTGCTACGACAGGTTCCTCTGGGGCCAACGTCCTGACTTTC. This gives the protein CSATTGSSGANVLTF.

The rearrangement links TRBV11-2 to TRBJ1-2; D might be TRBD1 (6 bases). The CDR3 extends over 15 amino acids. Germline CDR1 SGHAT, CDR2 FQNNGV. Trimming stripped 5 bases from V and 3 bases from J, with 16 bases between. The CDR3 nucleotides are TGTGCCAGCAGCCCCCTGGGGGGGGCGGACTATGGCTACACCTTC. Translation: CASSPLGGADYGYTF.

The J gene is TRBJ2-5, the V gene TRBV5-1; 8 nucleotides agree with TRBD2. Trimming at V came to 4 bases and at J to 1 base, leaving 12 bases not matched to a gene. CDR3 length: 17 amino acids. Germline lookup yields CDR1 SGHRS and CDR2 YFSETQ. CDR3 loop: CASSPMGTSGSQETQYF. The CDR3 DNA sequence: TGCGCCAGCAGCCCCATGGGGACTAGTGGGTCCCAAGAGACCCAGTACTTC.

V and J are TRBV7-9 and TRBJ2-5; D gene uncertain. CDR3 size: 14 residues. The V gene's germline CDR1 is SEHNR and CDR2 FQNEAQ (reference sequence). V lost 5 bases, J lost 5 bases, and 15 bases lay in between. This CDR3 reads CASSAWTVRETQYF. The CDR3 nucleotides read TGTGCCAGCAGCGCCTGGACGGTTCGGGAGACCCAGTACTTC.

This clonotype was detected once. The chain joins TRBV5-1 to TRBJ2-1, with D possibly matching TRBD2 (5 bases). From germline, CDR1 is SGHRS and CDR2 YFSETQ. V lost 0 bases and J lost 2, with 15 bases in between. This CDR3 comprises 17 residues. The CDR3 protein is CASSLEAIGIAYNEQFF. CDR3 DNA sequence: TGCGCCAGCAGCTTGGAAGCCATCGGGATCGCCTACAATGAGCAGTTCTTC.

The rearrangement uses TRBV5-6 and TRBJ2-5; a weak D match, TRBD1 (7 bases). The V end was cut by 4 bases, the J end by 3 bases, with 13 bases between. Germline V CDR1 and CDR2: SGHDT, YYEEEE. This CDR3 contains 14 residues. The CDR3 nucleotides read TGTGCCAGCAGCCGACAGGGAGGAGAAGAGACCCAGTACTTC. This codes for CASSRQGGEETQYF.

This clonotype has just one count. The chain joins TRBV7-9 to TRBJ1-6; unclear D gene. The V and J ends lost 5 bases and 0 bases respectively, with 8 bases between them. Germline V gene sequence: CDR1 SEHNR, CDR2 FQNEAQ (reference sequence). This CDR3 is 15 amino acids long. CDR3 nucleotide sequence: TGTGCCAGCAGCATGGGGAGCTCCTATAATTCACCCCTCCACTTT. Encoded protein: CASSMGSSYNSPLHF.

This CDR3 is CASRPDRVGTGELFF. The CDR3, as DNA: TGTGCCAGCAGGCCTGACAGGGTGGGGACCGGGGAGCTGTTTTTT. This chain connects TRBV12-3 or TRBV12-4 to TRBJ2-2, with 7 positions matching TRBD1. J lost 5 bases, V lost 6 bases, and 9 bases had no gene match. This CDR3 region has 15 residues.

This chain connects TRBV5-1 to TRBJ1-4; tentative D call: TRBD1 (6 bases). The CDR3 is made up of 14 amino acids. The germline V gene has CDR1 SGHRS and CDR2 YFSETQ. V lost 4 bases, J lost 8 bases, and 15 bases lay in between. The DNA for the CDR3 is TGCGCCAGCAGCCTCGCGACAGGAGGCGAAAAACTGTTTTTT. This gives the protein CASSLATGGEKLFF.

Turning to this clonotype: Relative to the germline gene, one junction end is altered; a read error may explain this. V gene TRBV7-9 combines with J gene TRBJ2-3, with D possibly TRBD2 on 5 matching bases. The CDR3 length is 14 residues. Germline loops: CDR1 SEHNR, CDR2 FQNEAQ (reference sequence). CDR3 amino acids: CASSPREPRPGPDF. The CDR3 region has the DNA TGTGCCAGCAGCCCGAGGGAGCCTAGGCCCGGGCCAGATTTT.

V and J are TRBV5-1 and TRBJ2-3, with 7 bases aligning to TRBD1. The germline gives CDR1 SGHRS, CDR2 YFSETQ. The CDR3 consists of 16 residues. Unmatched junction bases numbered 8, after V lost 4 bases and J lost 0 bases. CDR3 coding DNA: TGCGCCAGCAGCCCCGGGACAGCCTCTAGCACAGATACGCAGTATTTT. Protein: CASSPGTASSTDTQYF.

The chain carries TRBV27 and TRBJ1-6; D uncertain. Germline V gene data show CDR1 as MNHEY and CDR2 as SMNVEV (reference sequence). Trimming stripped 2 bases from V and 8 bases from J, with 7 bases between. This CDR3 spans 13 amino acids. The CDR3 spells CASSLGSDSPLHF. In DNA form, the CDR3 reads TGTGCCAGCAGTTTAGGTTCGGATTCACCCCTCCACTTT.

The gene calls are TRBV5-5 and TRBJ2-6, with D perhaps TRBD1 (5 bases). The germline V gene has CDR1 SGHKS and CDR2 YYEKEE (reference sequence). The CDR3 totals 15 residues. With 0 bases removed from V and 4 bases from J, the gap between germline ends came to 8 bases. The CDR3 DNA is TGTGCCAGCAGCTTGGTAGGGGTCGGGGCCAACGTCCTGACTTTC. This encodes CASSLVGVGANVLTF.

The chain is built from TRBV7-3 and TRBJ2-3; 8 nucleotides agree with TRBD2. The CDR3 totals 15 residues. Germline loops: CDR1 SGHTA, CDR2 FQGTGA. V lost 3 bases to trimming and J lost 6 bases; unmatched junction nucleotides: 8. The CDR3 DNA reads as TGTGCCAGCAGCTTCCCGGGACTAGTAGCGGATACGCAGTATTTT. This encodes CASSFPGLVADTQYF.

The V call is TRBV6-4, the J call TRBJ2-3; TRBD1 is a possible D gene (6 bases). The CDR3 length is 14 residues. Germline V gene data show CDR1 as MRHNA and CDR2 as SNTAGT. Trimming took 2 bases from V and 4 from J, leaving 10 bases between them. The DNA of the CDR3 is TGTGCCAGCAGTGACGGGGGCAGATCAGATACGCAGTATTTT. It codes for CASSDGGRSDTQYF.

The chain combines TRBV7-9 with TRBJ1-5; the D is unclear. CDR3 size: 12 residues. The germline V gene has CDR1 SEHNR and CDR2 FQNEAQ (reference sequence). The ends were cut back, 0 bases at V and 7 bases at J, with 4 bases in the middle. Here the CDR3 reads CASSLASQPQHF. The DNA of the CDR3 is TGTGCCAGCAGCTTAGCATCCCAGCCCCAGCATTTT. Looking up the rest from reference TRBV7-9 and TRBJ1-5 gives the full variable domain: DTGVSQNPRHKITKRGQNVTFRCDPISEHNRLYWYRQTLGQGPEFLTYFQNEAQLEKSRLLSDRFSAERPKGSFSTLEIQRTEQGDSAMYLCASSLASQPQHFGDGTRLSIL.

This clonotype was detected once. This chain uses TRBV5-1 with TRBJ2-7; D perhaps matches TRBD1 (5 bases). Between the trimmed V and J ends, which lost 4 bases and 3 bases, there was a span of 14 bases. Looked up from germline, CDR1 is SGHRS and CDR2 is YFSETQ. The CDR3 extends over 14 amino acids. CDR3 sequence reads: CASSPRQTSYEQYF. For the CDR3, the DNA is TGCGCCAGCAGCCCGCGACAGACAAGCTACGAGCAGTACTTC.

V and J are TRBV20-1 and TRBJ1-5, with a tentative D call TRBD1 (5 bases). Germline V CDR1 and CDR2: DFQATT, SNEGSKA (reference sequence). The CDR3 is 12 residues long. Trimming pared 6 bases from V and 2 bases from J, leaving 8 bases between. The chain's CDR3 is CSAGTGNQPQHF. The CDR3 region has the DNA TGCAGTGCCGGGACGGGCAATCAGCCCCAGCATTTT.

The chain joins TRBV29-1 to TRBJ1-5; D gene unclear. V lost 4 bases to trimming and J lost 5 bases, with 9 bases between them. The CDR3 has 12 amino acids. Germline V CDR1 and CDR2: SQVTM, ANQGSEA. CDR3 residues: CSVGLVDQPQHF. Written as DNA, the CDR3 is TGCAGCGTTGGCCTCGTAGATCAGCCCCAGCATTTT.

The chain combines TRBV4-2 with TRBJ2-1, with D uncertain. From germline, CDR1 is LGHNA and CDR2 YNFKEQ. The CDR3 is 14 residues long. V was cut by 4 bases and J by 4 bases, with 11 bases left in between. Written as DNA, the CDR3 is TGTGCCAGCAGCCCCGGTGCAGCTTACAATGAGCAGTTCTTC. Translating it yields CASSPGAAYNEQFF.

The chain couples TRBV29-1 to TRBJ2-1; unclear D gene. Germline CDR1 and CDR2: SQVTM and ANQGSEA. Trimming stripped 5 bases from V and 0 bases from J, with 5 bases between. This CDR3 contains 12 residues. DNA for the CDR3: TGCAGCGTTCAGAGCTCCTACAATGAGCAGTTCTTC. Its translation is CSVQSSYNEQFF.

The chain uses TRBV7-2 and TRBJ1-1; D uncertain. CDR1 SGHTA and CDR2 FQGNSA come from the germline V gene. V was clipped by 6 bases and J by 0 bases, with 8 bases between them. The CDR3 runs to 13 residues. CDR3 in DNA: TGTGCCAGCAGACTGACACTGAACACTGAAGCTTTCTTT. It specifies CASRLTLNTEAFF.